The text below deals with one T cell receptor (beta chain). The data belong to a study of blood T cell repertoires in COVID-19. On the study more broadly: COVID-19 samples collected from the United States, Italy and Spain covered acute and convalescent phases.

Some clones are missing from TCRdb's copy, which holds only in-frame ones; the method was immunoSEQ multiplex PCR. This sample yields 70,000 to 100,000 clones, of which roughly 84% are seen a single time; about an eighth belongs to the top ten. The CDR3 runs to 14 residues. Between the trimmed V and J ends, which lost 0 bases and 4 bases, there was a span of 9 bases. CDR1 and CDR2 from the germline V gene are SGHNT and YYREEE (reference sequence). The specimen was peripheral blood. This clonotype originated in a human donor in a cohort sampled during active COVID-19. The rearrangement joins TRBV5-4 to TRBJ2-3, with D perhaps TRBD1 (5 bases). Written as DNA, the CDR3 is TGTGCCAGCAGCTTGGACAGACAGTCAGATACGCAGTATTTT. Amino acids: CASSLDRQSDTQYF.